The next 16 T cell receptor beta chains were all read from a single sample in a study of OX40 agonist ivuxolimab in advanced cancers. TCRdb keeps only in-frame clones here, not all; method: immunoSEQ multiplex PCR. This sample carries approximately 50,000 clones, around nine tenths of them seen once, and the ten largest clones take 0.85% to 1.1%. The sequenced sample was CD4+ or CD8+ T cells sorted from blood, obtained in a trial of the OX40 agonist ivuxolimab. The receptor set was obtained from an adult with an advanced solid tumor such as melanoma, head and neck, liver or kidney cancer.

The chain couples TRBV5-1 to TRBJ1-4, with a possible D match to TRBD1 (5 bases). Germline assignment: CDR1 SGHRS and CDR2 YFSETQ. The V end lost 2 bases, the J end lost 1 base, and 15 bases lay between the germline ends. This CDR3 is 17 amino acids long. The CDR3 sequence is CASSFTPGRGTNEKLFF. DNA of the CDR3: TGCGCCAGCAGCTTTACTCCCGGGAGGGGAACTAATGAAAAACTGTTTTTT. Full variable domain (outside the CDR3, taken from reference TRBV5-1 and TRBJ1-4): KAGVTQTPRYLIKTRGQQVTLSCSPISGHRSVSWYQQTPGQGLQFLFEYFSETQRNKGNFPGRFSGRQFSNSRSEMNVSTLELGDSALYLCASSFTPGRGTNEKLFFGSGTQLSVL.

The CDR3 DNA reads TGTGCCATCAGAAGACAGGGGGCATCTGGAAACACCATATATTTT. Its translation is CAIRRQGASGNTIYF. The chain joins TRBV10-3 to TRBJ1-3; 10 bases are a match to TRBD1. The trim removed 6 bases at V and 1 base at J, leaving 3 bases unmatched. There are 15 residues in the CDR3. The germline gives CDR1 ENHRY, CDR2 SYGVKD.

Notes on this clone: The missing conserved phenylalanine or tryptophan at the end of this CDR3 makes a read error likely. Because the CDR3's place on the DNA is in doubt, the DNA is left out and the CDR3 is given as listed by TCRdb. This chain uses TRBV12-2 with TRBJ2-7; the D call TRBD2 from the table was never checked on the DNA. TRBV12-2 is described as a pseudogene. The CDR3 length is 11 residues, termini included. CDR3: CASRLASETPG.

The chain couples TRBV19 to TRBJ2-2; D may be TRBD2 (6 bases). CDR1 and CDR2 (germline): LNHDA, SQIVND (reference sequence). The CDR3 has 17 amino acids. Trimming removed 5 bases at V and 0 bases at J, with 16 bases between. CDR3 in DNA: TGTGCCAGTAGTGGGGGGAGACACAAGACGAACACCGGGGAGCTGTTTTTT. Its translation: CASSGGRHKTNTGELFF.

Only one count was recorded for this clone. This chain connects TRBV10-3 to TRBJ1-1; 9 nucleotides line up with TRBD1. This CDR3 comprises 13 residues. The trim removed 6 bases at V and 5 bases at J, leaving 4 bases unmatched. CDR1 is ENHRY and CDR2 is SYGVKD in the germline V gene. The CDR3 DNA reads as TGTGCCATCAGCCCTGGACAGGGGACTGAAGCTTTCTTT. Its protein is CAISPGQGTEAFF.

This clone occurred once. The chain uses TRBV7-3 and TRBJ2-3; no reliable D call. The germline V gene has CDR1 SGHTA and CDR2 FQGTGA. V lost 3 bases, J lost 2 bases, and 9 bases lay in between. This CDR3 is 14 amino acids long. The CDR3 loop is CASSFEGFTDTQYF. As DNA, the CDR3 is TGTGCCAGCAGCTTTGAAGGCTTCACAGATACGCAGTATTTT.

This clone was counted a few times. V usage is TRBV6-6 and J usage is TRBJ2-3; possible D gene TRBD1, 7 bases. The CDR3 consists of 15 residues. The germline V gene encodes CDR1 MNHNY and CDR2 SVGAGI (reference sequence). V was cut by 2 bases and J by 2 bases, with 11 bases left in between. The CDR3 is CASSYPRGDTDTQYF. CDR3 nucleotide sequence: TGTGCCAGCAGTTACCCCAGGGGGGACACAGATACGCAGTATTTT.

CDR3 nucleotide sequence: TGTGCCAGCTCCGACTCGGGCGCTGGTCGCGAGACCCAGTACTTC. Its translation: CASSDSGAGRETQYF. The J gene is TRBJ2-5, the V gene TRBV28; D remains unclear. The CDR3 runs to 15 residues. Between the trimmed V and J ends, which lost 8 bases and 5 bases, there was a span of 21 bases. Germline V lookup: CDR1 MDHEN, CDR2 SYDVKM.

This chain uses TRBV19 with TRBJ2-1, with 7 nucleotides matching TRBD2. The CDR3 extends over 15 amino acids. CDR1 and CDR2 from the germline V gene are LNHDA and SQIVND (reference sequence). Trimming at V came to 4 bases and at J to 8 bases, leaving 11 bases not matched to a gene. The CDR3 protein is CASSNLAEPPDEQFF. The CDR3 DNA sequence: TGTGCCAGTAGTAATCTAGCGGAGCCCCCGGATGAGCAGTTCTTC.

This clone was seen only once. The J gene is TRBJ1-4, the V gene TRBV10-3; D gene uncertain. This CDR3 region has 15 residues. V lost 7 bases and J 8 bases, leaving 20 bases between the germline ends. The germline V gene has CDR1 ENHRY and CDR2 SYGVKD. The CDR3 region has the DNA TGTGCCATCAAGGCCCGGGATCAAGTATCGGAAAAACTGTTTTTT. It is translated as CAIKARDQVSEKLFF.

This clone was seen a handful of times. The rearrangement uses TRBV6-5 and TRBJ2-5; 13 bases fit TRBD2. Germline-derived CDR1 and CDR2 are MNHEY and SVGAGI. The V and J ends lost 5 bases and 13 bases, in that order; junction bases with no gene match: 10. The CDR3 is made up of 14 amino acids. The CDR3 DNA reads TGTGCCAGCAGTGGAGGGACTAGCGGGACCACCTCGTACTTC. It specifies CASSGGTSGTTSYF.

The gene calls are TRBV28 and TRBJ2-6; possible D gene TRBD1, 6 bases. The V gene lost 8 bases and the J gene lost 2 bases, with 7 bases spanning the gap. Germline V gene lookup returns CDR1 MDHEN and CDR2 SYDVKM. The CDR3 loop spans 13 amino acids. The DNA of the CDR3 is TGTGCCAGCTCAGGGGCTGGGGCCAACGTCCTGACTTTC. This gives the protein CASSGAGANVLTF.

This rearrangement joins TRBV5-1 to TRBJ2-7; 10 nucleotides match TRBD1. The length of the CDR3 is 16 residues. With V trimmed by 4 bases and J by 4 bases, 11 bases remained unmatched. From germline, CDR1 is SGHRS and CDR2 YFSETQ. This CDR3 is CASSPFPGQGPYEQYF. The CDR3 DNA is TGCGCCAGCAGCCCCTTTCCGGGACAGGGGCCATACGAGCAGTACTTC.

The chain combines TRBV7-3 with TRBJ2-2; D call uncertain. Germline loops: CDR1 SGHTA, CDR2 FQGTGA. The length of the CDR3 is 11 residues. Deletions cut 1 base from V and 8 bases from J, with 2 bases between. The CDR3 DNA is TGTGCCAGCAGCTTAAATGGGGAGCTGTTTTTT. Encoded protein: CASSLNGELFF.

The V call is TRBV7-9, the J call TRBJ2-3, with D possibly being TRBD2 (5 bases). V lost 2 bases, J lost 2 bases, and 11 bases lay in between. Germline V lookup: CDR1 SEHNR, CDR2 FQNEAQ (reference sequence). The CDR3 runs 15 residues. CDR3: CASSLSQRITDTQYF. As DNA, the CDR3 is TGTGCCAGCAGCTTAAGCCAGCGGATCACAGATACGCAGTATTTT.

This chain connects TRBV6-4 to TRBJ2-3, with D unresolved. The CDR3 covers 15 residues. The germline CDR1 and CDR2 sequences are MRHNA and SNTAGT. Trimming left V 8 bases short and J 0 bases short, with 15 bases between. In DNA, the CDR3 is TGTGCCAGCCAAGACCAACCGTCTAGCACAGATACGCAGTATTTT. Translating it yields CASQDQPSSTDTQYF.